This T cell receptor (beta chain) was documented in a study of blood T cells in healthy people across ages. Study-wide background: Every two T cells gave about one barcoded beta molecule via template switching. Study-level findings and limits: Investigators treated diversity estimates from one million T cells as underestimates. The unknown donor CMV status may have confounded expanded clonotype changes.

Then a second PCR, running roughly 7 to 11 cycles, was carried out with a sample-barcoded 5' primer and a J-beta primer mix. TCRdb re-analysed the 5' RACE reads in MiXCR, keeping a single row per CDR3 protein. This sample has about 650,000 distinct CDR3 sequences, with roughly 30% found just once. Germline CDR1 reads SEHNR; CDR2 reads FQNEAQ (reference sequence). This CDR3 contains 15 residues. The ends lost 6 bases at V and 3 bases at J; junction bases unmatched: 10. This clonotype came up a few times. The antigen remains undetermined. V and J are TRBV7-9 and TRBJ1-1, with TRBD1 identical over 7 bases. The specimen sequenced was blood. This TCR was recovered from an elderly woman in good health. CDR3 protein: CASRAGTGAYTEAFF. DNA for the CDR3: TGTGCCAGCAGGGCCGGCACAGGGGCGTACACTGAAGCTTTCTTT.